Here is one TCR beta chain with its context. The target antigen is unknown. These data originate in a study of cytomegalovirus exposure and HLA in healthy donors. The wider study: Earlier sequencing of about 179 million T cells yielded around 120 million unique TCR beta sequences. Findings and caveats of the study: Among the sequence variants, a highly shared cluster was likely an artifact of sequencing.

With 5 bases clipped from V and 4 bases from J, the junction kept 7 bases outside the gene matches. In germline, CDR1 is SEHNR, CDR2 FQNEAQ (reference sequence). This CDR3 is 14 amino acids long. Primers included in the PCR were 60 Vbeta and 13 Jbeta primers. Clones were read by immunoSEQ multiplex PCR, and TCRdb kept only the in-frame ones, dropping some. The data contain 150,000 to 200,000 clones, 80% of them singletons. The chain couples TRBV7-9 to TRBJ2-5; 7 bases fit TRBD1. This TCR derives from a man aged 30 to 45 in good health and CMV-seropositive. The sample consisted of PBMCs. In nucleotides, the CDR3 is TGTGCCAGCAGCCCACAGACAGGGTTAGAGACCCAGTACTTC. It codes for CASSPQTGLETQYF.